Listed below are T cell receptor beta chains from one sample, sequenced in a study of blood T cell repertoires in COVID-19. Some clones are missing from TCRdb's copy, which holds only in-frame ones; the method was immunoSEQ multiplex PCR. The sample shows approximately 170,000 clones, about 88% of them seen only once. The sequencing sample was made of PBMCs or T cells enriched from blood (not recorded which). These receptors were taken from a woman between 18 and 29 years old who had recovered from COVID-19. Each CDR3 is given with its conserved first and last residue. Fields, in order: CDR3 DNA, CDR3 protein, J gene, V gene, clone size, D gene. A D gene is named only where the DNA matches it firmly. Part of the rows lack a size; the others show once, few, many or a class for expanded clones.

CDR3 DNA: TGTGCCAGCAGCAACAACCCTTTGGGACAGGGGGTGCGGGAAGGCTACAATGAGCAGTTCTTC; CDR3 protein: CASSNNPLGQGVREGYNEQFF; J gene: TRBJ2-1; V gene: TRBV21-1; clone size: NA; D gene: NA
CDR3 DNA: TGTGCCAGCAGCCAACGGGGGGCGGGACGGGGGATCACAGATACGCAGTATTTT; CDR3 protein: CASSQRGAGRGITDTQYF; J gene: TRBJ2-3; V gene: TRBV4-2; clone size: NA; D gene: NA
CDR3 DNA: TGCAGCGTAGAACAGGCAAACTCTGGAAACACCATATATTTT; CDR3 protein: CSVEQANSGNTIYF; J gene: TRBJ1-3; V gene: TRBV29-1; clone size: NA; D gene: NA
CDR3 DNA: TGTGCCAGCAGCTCTACTAGCGGTCACTACGAGCAGTACTTC; CDR3 protein: CASSSTSGHYEQYF; J gene: TRBJ2-7; V gene: TRBV5-4; clone size: NA; D gene: TRBD2
CDR3 DNA: TGTGCCAGCACCGCTGTCCGAGACTATGGCTACACCTTC; CDR3 protein: CASTAVRDYGYTF; J gene: TRBJ1-2; V gene: TRBV2; clone size: NA; D gene: NA
CDR3 DNA: TGCGCCAGCAGCCAAGGAAGTGAGGAGCAGTACTTC; CDR3 protein: CASSQGSEEQYF; J gene: TRBJ2-4; V gene: TRBV4-1; clone size: NA; D gene: NA
CDR3 DNA: TGCAGTGCTACAGGGATCAGCGAGCAGTACTTC; CDR3 protein: CSATGISEQYF; J gene: TRBJ2-7; V gene: TRBV20-1; clone size: once; D gene: NA
CDR3 DNA: TGTGCCATCAGTGAGCCGACTAGCGGGGGTGGCAATGAGCAGTTCTTC; CDR3 protein: CAISEPTSGGGNEQFF; J gene: TRBJ2-1; V gene: TRBV10-3; clone size: NA; D gene: TRBD2
CDR3 DNA: TGTGCCAGCAGCTTGGATCAAACCTACGAGCAGTACTTC; CDR3 protein: CASSLDQTYEQYF; J gene: TRBJ2-7; V gene: TRBV5-4; clone size: NA; D gene: NA
CDR3 DNA: TGTGCCAGCAGCCAAGGTTTAGCGGGGGCCGCGGACGAGCAGTACTTC; CDR3 protein: CASSQGLAGAADEQYF; J gene: TRBJ2-7; V gene: TRBV3-1/TRBV3-2; clone size: NA; D gene: TRBD2
CDR3 DNA: TGTGCCTGGAGTACCTCCGGGGGGAGCGCTTTCTTT; CDR3 protein: CAWSTSGGSAFF; J gene: TRBJ1-1; V gene: TRBV30; clone size: NA; D gene: NA
CDR3 DNA: TGTGCCAGCAGTGCATCGACAGGGGGCCGGACCGGCGCCAAAAACATTCAGTACTTC; CDR3 protein: CASSASTGGRTGAKNIQYF; J gene: TRBJ2-4; V gene: TRBV27; clone size: NA; D gene: TRBD1
CDR3 DNA: TGCGCCAGCAGCCAAGATACTAGCGGTACTAGCACAGATACGCAGTATTTT; CDR3 protein: CASSQDTSGTSTDTQYF; J gene: TRBJ2-3; V gene: TRBV4-3; clone size: NA; D gene: TRBD2
CDR3 DNA: TGTGCCAGTACTGGCCTCGGGACAGTACCGAACACTGAAGCTTTCTTT; CDR3 protein: CASTGLGTVPNTEAFF; J gene: TRBJ1-1; V gene: TRBV19; clone size: NA; D gene: TRBD1
CDR3 DNA: TGTGCCAGCAGCCCTCCAGGGGCCAAGCAGCCCCAGCATTTT; CDR3 protein: CASSPPGAKQPQHF; J gene: TRBJ1-5; V gene: TRBV27; clone size: NA; D gene: NA
CDR3 DNA: TGTGCCAGCAGTTTTTTATCCACCGGGGAGCTGTTTTTT; CDR3 protein: CASSFLSTGELFF; J gene: TRBJ2-2; V gene: TRBV27; clone size: NA; D gene: NA
CDR3 DNA: TGTGCCAGCAGCATCCGGGACAGGGGAGGTGAGCAGTACTTC; CDR3 protein: CASSIRDRGGEQYF; J gene: TRBJ2-7; V gene: TRBV9; clone size: NA; D gene: TRBD1
CDR3 DNA: TGTGCCAGCAGTGGATACGGAGCCCGGATTGAAAAACTGTTTTTT; CDR3 protein: CASSGYGARIEKLFF; J gene: TRBJ1-4; V gene: TRBV2; clone size: NA; D gene: NA
CDR3 DNA: TGTGCCTGGAGTGTACCGGGACTAGCGGCATACGAGCAGTACTTC; CDR3 protein: CAWSVPGLAAYEQYF; J gene: TRBJ2-7; V gene: TRBV30; clone size: NA; D gene: TRBD2
CDR3 DNA: TGTGCCAGCAGCTCCGGGGCCTACGAGCAGTACTTC; CDR3 protein: CASSSGAYEQYF; J gene: TRBJ2-7; V gene: TRBV7-9; clone size: NA; D gene: NA
CDR3 DNA: TGTGCCAGCAGACACACTGGAGGTTTTCACAATGAGCAGTTCTTC; CDR3 protein: CASRHTGGFHNEQFF; J gene: TRBJ2-1; V gene: TRBV3-1/TRBV3-2; clone size: NA; D gene: NA
CDR3 DNA: TGTGCCAGCACCCGATCCTGGGCCGAGCAGTACTTC; CDR3 protein: CASTRSWAEQYF; J gene: TRBJ2-7; V gene: TRBV12-3/TRBV12-4; clone size: NA; D gene: NA
CDR3 DNA: TGTGCCAGCAGGCTGACCTTGGACAGGGAGCAGTACTTC; CDR3 protein: CASRLTLDREQYF; J gene: TRBJ2-7; V gene: TRBV11-2; clone size: NA; D gene: TRBD1
CDR3 DNA: TGCGCCAGCAGTCAATCCCCACCTCGGACTGCTGGGGCCAACGTCCTGACTTTC; CDR3 protein: CASSQSPPRTAGANVLTF; J gene: TRBJ2-6; V gene: TRBV23-1; clone size: NA; D gene: NA
CDR3 DNA: TGTGCCAGCAGTTACCCGCGGGGAGAGACCCAGTACTTC; CDR3 protein: CASSYPRGETQYF; J gene: TRBJ2-5; V gene: TRBV28; clone size: once; D gene: NA
CDR3 DNA: TGTGCCAGCAGCTTAACGGCGGGAGGGTGGAATGAGCAGTTCTTC; CDR3 protein: CASSLTAGGWNEQFF; J gene: TRBJ2-1; V gene: TRBV7-3; clone size: NA; D gene: TRBD2
CDR3 DNA: TGTGCCAGCAGTTTAATGTCGGGAGGGCCGACCGGGGAGCTGTTTTTT; CDR3 protein: CASSLMSGGPTGELFF; J gene: TRBJ2-2; V gene: TRBV28; clone size: NA; D gene: TRBD2
CDR3 DNA: TGTGCCAGCAGCCTCCCGACTAGCGGGAGGGAGAGAAGCACAGATACGCAGTATTTT; CDR3 protein: CASSLPTSGRERSTDTQYF; J gene: TRBJ2-3; V gene: TRBV7-9; clone size: NA; D gene: TRBD2
CDR3 DNA: TGCAGCGCCCGGACTAGCGGGATGAACGAGCAGTACTTC; CDR3 protein: CSARTSGMNEQYF; J gene: TRBJ2-7; V gene: TRBV29-1; clone size: NA; D gene: TRBD2
CDR3 DNA: TGTGCCAGCGGGCAGGTCGAGACCGGGGAGCTGTTTTTT; CDR3 protein: CASGQVETGELFF; J gene: TRBJ2-2; V gene: TRBV6-5; clone size: NA; D gene: NA
CDR3 DNA: TGCAGCGTCAAATCCGGGACTACATACAATGAGCAGTTCTTC; CDR3 protein: CSVKSGTTYNEQFF; J gene: TRBJ2-1; V gene: TRBV29-1; clone size: NA; D gene: TRBD2
CDR3 DNA: TGCGCCAGCAGCTTAACCGGGACTAGATATTCTGGGGAGCTGTTTTTT; CDR3 protein: CASSLTGTRYSGELFF; J gene: TRBJ2-2; V gene: TRBV5-1; clone size: NA; D gene: TRBD2
CDR3 DNA: TGTGCCAGCTCACCACCGAACCTTAGAATTGAGCAGTTCTTC; CDR3 protein: CASSPPNLRIEQFF; J gene: TRBJ2-1; V gene: TRBV18; clone size: NA; D gene: NA
CDR3 DNA: TGCGCCAGCAGCCAACAGACACGTAACACTGAAGCTTTCTTT; CDR3 protein: CASSQQTRNTEAFF; J gene: TRBJ1-1; V gene: TRBV4-3; clone size: few; D gene: NA
CDR3 DNA: TGTGCCAGCAGTGACCGGGGTGAAAAACTGTTTTTT; CDR3 protein: CASSDRGEKLFF; J gene: TRBJ1-4; V gene: TRBV6-4; clone size: NA; D gene: NA
CDR3 DNA: TGTGCCAGCAGTTACTGGGACAGGGAGGAAAAACTGTTTTTT; CDR3 protein: CASSYWDREEKLFF; J gene: TRBJ1-4; V gene: TRBV6-6; clone size: once; D gene: TRBD1
CDR3 DNA: TGTGCCAAAGGACAGATCGACTATGGCCACACCTTC; CDR3 protein: CAKGQIDYGHTF; J gene: TRBJ1-2; V gene: TRBV7-4; clone size: once; D gene: NA
CDR3 DNA: TGTGCCAGCAGCAAACCTGGCCTAGCGGGGAGCTCCTACGAGCAGTACTTC; CDR3 protein: CASSKPGLAGSSYEQYF; J gene: TRBJ2-7; V gene: TRBV21-1; clone size: NA; D gene: NA
CDR3 DNA: TGTGCCAGCAGCTTCGGACTAGCGGAGTACAATGAGCAGTTCTTC; CDR3 protein: CASSFGLAEYNEQFF; J gene: TRBJ2-1; V gene: TRBV7-9; clone size: NA; D gene: TRBD2
CDR3 DNA: TGTGCCACCAGTGAAAGGTGGGGAGGGACCCAGTACTTC; CDR3 protein: CATSERWGGTQYF; J gene: TRBJ2-5; V gene: TRBV24-1; clone size: NA; D gene: NA
CDR3 DNA: TGTGCCAGTAGCCCACAGGGGACAAGGGCGTATGGCTACACCTTC; CDR3 protein: CASSPQGTRAYGYTF; J gene: TRBJ1-2; V gene: TRBV19; clone size: NA; D gene: TRBD1
CDR3 DNA: TGTGCCAGCAGTCCTAGCGGGAGATTAGATGAGCAGTTCTTC; CDR3 protein: CASSPSGRLDEQFF; J gene: TRBJ2-1; V gene: TRBV7-3; clone size: few; D gene: TRBD2
CDR3 DNA: TGTGCCACCAGCAGACCTAACAGGGATTCACCCCTCCACTTT; CDR3 protein: CATSRPNRDSPLHF; J gene: TRBJ1-6; V gene: TRBV15; clone size: NA; D gene: NA
CDR3 DNA: TGTGCCAGCAGTGACGAGCGGGTGAGCTCCTACAATGAGCAGTTCTTC; CDR3 protein: CASSDERVSSYNEQFF; J gene: TRBJ2-1; V gene: TRBV6-4; clone size: NA; D gene: NA
CDR3 DNA: TGCGCCAGCAGCTTGGAAGCTAGCGGGGGGTACAATGAGCAGTTCTTC; CDR3 protein: CASSLEASGGYNEQFF; J gene: TRBJ2-1; V gene: TRBV5-1; clone size: NA; D gene: TRBD2
CDR3 DNA: TGTGCCAGCAGCACCCGTAGCGGGAGGGCCGACAACGAGCAGTACTTC; CDR3 protein: CASSTRSGRADNEQYF; J gene: TRBJ2-7; V gene: TRBV6-2/TRBV6-3; clone size: NA; D gene: TRBD2
CDR3 DNA: TGCGCCAGCAGCGCAGGGTTGAATTCACCCCTCCACTTT; CDR3 protein: CASSAGLNSPLHF; J gene: TRBJ1-6; V gene: TRBV4-1; clone size: NA; D gene: NA
CDR3 DNA: TGCGCCAGCACGTGGACAGGGACGTCCAATGAGCAGTTCTTC; CDR3 protein: CASTWTGTSNEQFF; J gene: TRBJ2-1; V gene: TRBV5-1; clone size: NA; D gene: TRBD1
CDR3 DNA: TGTGCCAGCAAAAACAGCTCCTACAATGAGCAGTTCTTC; CDR3 protein: CASKNSSYNEQFF; J gene: TRBJ2-1; V gene: TRBV2; clone size: NA; D gene: NA
CDR3 DNA: TGTGCCACCCTGACTAGCGGGAGAAATGAGCAGTTCTTC; CDR3 protein: CATLTSGRNEQFF; J gene: TRBJ2-1; V gene: TRBV6-5; clone size: NA; D gene: TRBD2
CDR3 DNA: TGTGCCAGCAGTTCGATCGGGTATGGCTACACCTTC; CDR3 protein: CASSSIGYGYTF; J gene: TRBJ1-2; V gene: TRBV28; clone size: NA; D gene: NA
CDR3 DNA: TGTGCCAGCGAGACCCTAGGACTAGCAGATTACAATGAGCAGTTCTTC; CDR3 protein: CASETLGLADYNEQFF; J gene: TRBJ2-1; V gene: TRBV5-6; clone size: NA; D gene: TRBD2
CDR3 DNA: TGTGCCAGCAGTATGCGATGGGACATCCCTCCCGAAGCTTTCTTT; CDR3 protein: CASSMRWDIPPEAFF; J gene: TRBJ1-1; V gene: TRBV28; clone size: NA; D gene: NA
CDR3 DNA: TGTGCCAGCAGTTTATTCTCCGGGGTCGGTTCTAATGAAAAACTGTTTTTT; CDR3 protein: CASSLFSGVGSNEKLFF; J gene: TRBJ1-4; V gene: TRBV28; clone size: NA; D gene: NA
CDR3 DNA: TGTGCCAGTGCGGCGAGGGGGCTCAATCAGCCCCAGCATTTT; CDR3 protein: CASAARGLNQPQHF; J gene: TRBJ1-5; V gene: TRBV19; clone size: NA; D gene: TRBD1
CDR3 DNA: TGTGCCAGCAGCCAAGCTGGGGGAGGTGGCTCACCCCTCCACTTT; CDR3 protein: CASSQAGGGGSPLHF; J gene: TRBJ1-6; V gene: TRBV3-1/TRBV3-2; clone size: NA; D gene: NA
CDR3 DNA: TGTGCCAGCAGGCAGAGACTAGCAACCGGGGAGCTGTTTTTT; CDR3 protein: CASRQRLATGELFF; J gene: TRBJ2-2; V gene: TRBV7-2; clone size: NA; D gene: TRBD2